This T cell receptor (beta chain) was sequenced for a study of Ad26.COV2.S vaccination and SARS-CoV-2 variants. The overall study: Donor was in the COV1001 Ad26.COV2.S trial arm. Intramuscular Ad26.COV2.S at 5x10^10 or 1x10^11 viral particles. Study-level points and caveats: Reportedly, after vaccination the spike-specific CD8+ and CD4+ T cell responses displayed substantial breadth. The placebo group had lower spike-specific TCR breadth than the vaccine recipients did.

There are 15 residues in the CDR3. V lost 4 bases, J lost 1 base, and 3 bases stayed unmatched. CDR1 and CDR2 (germline): MNHEY, SVGEGT. Specified treatment: 15 to 20 received Ad26.COV2.S at low or high dose, single or two shots; about 5 received placebo; per-sample allocation not given. Sampling happened 63 days after the first vaccine or placebo injection. Turning to this clone: Its antigen is unknown.

Profiled with immunoSEQ multiplex PCR; TCRdb holds only in-frame clones, not every one. This table holds 380,000 or so clones, 83% found once. The sequencing here drew on peripheral blood, taken in a trial of Ad26.COV2.S vaccine versus placebo. This chain connects TRBV6-2 or TRBV6-3 to TRBJ2-5; 10 bases are shared with TRBD2. The origin of this receptor is a person between 18 and 59 years old who received the Ad26.COV2.S COVID-19 vaccine or a placebo. CDR3 loop: CASSSRLAGQETQYF. As DNA, the CDR3 is TGTGCCAGCAGTTCCCGACTAGCGGGCCAAGAGACCCAGTACTTC.